A single sample gave rise to the 24 T cell receptor beta chains below, sequenced in a study of T-cell memory formation after mild COVID-19. Via MiXCR, TCRdb re-called the 5' RACE reads, giving one row per CDR3 protein. The sample holds 40,000 to 60,000 distinct CDR3 sequences; approximately 9% are singletons and the top ten take 12%. The sequencing input was PBMCs or a T cell subset sorted from them (not recorded which). The receptors originated from an adult woman who had mild COVID-19 (a few samples of this study predate the infection). Cell type and time point are not known.

This sequence joins TRBV2 and TRBJ2-1; 15 nucleotides line up with TRBD2. This CDR3 has 16 amino acids. Germline trimming cut 6 bases from V and 4 bases from J; bases unmatched to any gene: 4. Germline CDR1 and CDR2: SNHLY and FYNNEI. CDR3 nucleotide sequence: TGTGCCAGCAGAAAAGGGACTAGCGGGGGGTACAATGAGCAGTTCTTC. Amino acid sequence: CASRKGTSGGYNEQFF.

CDR3 DNA: TGCAGCGTTGAGGGGACATCAATCTTTGGGGCCAACGTCCTGACTTTC. Protein product: CSVEGTSIFGANVLTF. The chain recombines TRBV29-1 with TRBJ2-6; D may be TRBD1 (6 bases). Germline V gives CDR1 SQVTM, CDR2 ANQGSEA. Trimming cost V 3 bases and J 3 bases, with 15 bases left between them. The CDR3 totals 16 residues.

The chain links TRBV7-3 to TRBJ2-1; D ambiguous. The CDR3 covers 14 residues. Germline CDR1 reads SGHTA; CDR2 reads FQGTGA. The V and J ends lost 2 bases and 2 bases respectively, with 7 bases between them. The CDR3 DNA follows: TGTGCCAGCAGCTTATTGGCCCCCTACAATGAGCAGTTCTTC. Its translation is CASSLLAPYNEQFF. Drawing the rest from reference TRBV7-3 and TRBJ2-1, the complete variable domain is GAGVSQTPSNKVTEKGKYVELRCDPISGHTALYWYRQSLGQGPEFLIYFQGTGAADDSGLPNDRFFAVRPEGSVSTLKIQRTERGDSAVYLCASSLLAPYNEQFFGPGTRLTVL.

This clonotype has a count of ten or more. The J gene is TRBJ1-4, the V gene TRBV5-1; possibly TRBD1 for D (5 bases). Trimming left V 0 bases short and J 0 bases short, with 18 bases between. Germline values: CDR1 SGHRS, CDR2 YFSETQ. The CDR3 is made up of 19 amino acids. As DNA, the CDR3 is TGCGCCAGCAGCTTGGCCGTTATTGGGACGGAACCAACTAATGAAAAACTGTTTTTT. Protein sequence: CASSLAVIGTEPTNEKLFF.

There are many counts of this clonotype. The rearrangement joins TRBV11-3 to TRBJ2-5; possible D gene TRBD2, 7 bases. Per the germline V gene, CDR1 is SGHNT and CDR2 is YENEEA. Trimming removed 5 bases from V and 5 bases from J, with 21 bases in between. The CDR3 covers 16 residues. The CDR3 is CASSPLGGLRGETQYF. The CDR3 nucleotides read TGTGCCAGCAGCCCACTGGGGGGGCTGAGAGGGGAGACCCAGTACTTC. Using reference TRBV11-3 and TRBJ2-5 for the parts outside the CDR3, the full variable domain is EAGVVQSPRYKIIEKKQPVAFWCNPISGHNTLYWYLQNLGQGPELLIRYENEEAVDDSQLPKDRFSAERLKGVDSTLKIQPAELGDSAVYLCASSPLGGLRGETQYFGPGTRLLVL.

This clonotype was seen more than once but under ten times. The gene calls are TRBV3-1 and TRBJ2-1; 8 bases are a match to TRBD2. Trimming cost V 1 base and J 5 bases; bases outside gene matches: 10. CDR3 length equals 17 residues. CDR1 is LGHDT and CDR2 is YNNKEL in the germline V gene (reference sequence). The DNA of the CDR3 is TGTGCCAGCAGCCAAGTGTTCGGGGGGGAGACTAACAATGAGCAGTTCTTC. It yields the protein CASSQVFGGETNNEQFF.

This clonotype appeared a few times. CDR3 loop: CASSLGQRNTEAFF. The CDR3 DNA sequence: TGTGCCAGCAGTTTGGGACAGCGGAATACTGAAGCTTTCTTT. The chain combines TRBV12-3 or TRBV12-4 with TRBJ1-1, with 7 positions matching TRBD1. This CDR3 comprises 14 residues. The trim removed 3 bases at V and 5 bases at J, leaving 6 bases unmatched.

This chain uses TRBV7-7 with TRBJ1-6, with no clear D. From germline, CDR1 is SSHAT and CDR2 FNYEAQ (reference sequence). The CDR3 is 16 residues long. V lost 11 bases and J 6 bases, leaving 23 bases between the germline ends. The CDR3 DNA sequence: TGTGCCCCCCCTGTGGGCAGTTGGTTGGGTAATTCACCCCTCCACTTT. As protein: CAPPVGSWLGNSPLHF.

The rearrangement joins TRBV27 to TRBJ1-2; D remains unclear. This CDR3 is built from 14 residues. The germline V gene encodes CDR1 MNHEY and CDR2 SMNVEV (reference sequence). V lost 1 base, J lost 4 bases, and 10 bases lay in between. CDR3 residues: CASSLFRGGYGYTF. The CDR3 bases are TGTGCCAGCAGTTTATTTCGGGGAGGCTATGGCTACACCTTC.

The rearrangement uses TRBV2 and TRBJ1-3; D is unclear. CDR3 length: 12 amino acids. V dropped 9 bases and J dropped 1 base, with 7 bases sitting between them. Germline-derived CDR1 and CDR2 are SNHLY and FYNNEI. This chain's CDR3 is CARKGSGNTIYF. The CDR3 DNA reads as TGTGCCAGAAAAGGGTCTGGAAACACCATATATTTT. Full variable domain (outside the CDR3, taken from reference TRBV2 and TRBJ1-3): EPEVTQTPSHQVTQMGQEVILRCVPISNHLYFYWYRQILGQKVEFLVSFYNNEISEKSEIFDDQFSVERPDGSNFTLKIRSTKLEDSAMYFCARKGSGNTIYFGEGSWLTVV.

This clonotype appeared many times. The chain links TRBV20-1 to TRBJ2-5; D possibly matches TRBD1 or TRBD2 (6 bases each). Germline V lookup: CDR1 DFQATT, CDR2 SNEGSKA (reference sequence). The CDR3 covers 15 residues. Trimming took off 0 bases at V and 1 base at J, with 12 bases between the two ends. The CDR3 spells CSARDRGTIQETQYF. The CDR3 DNA is TGCAGTGCTAGAGATCGGGGGACAATCCAAGAGACCCAGTACTTC.

Many counts were recorded for this clonotype. The CDR3 DNA follows: TGTGCCAGCAGTCCGCAGCGGGAGTATGGTGAGCAGTTCTTC. Its protein is CASSPQREYGEQFF. The chain links TRBV12-3 or TRBV12-4 to TRBJ2-1; 8 nucleotides agree with TRBD2. V lost 5 bases and J lost 9; bases outside the gene matches: 9. This CDR3 has 14 amino acids.

This clonotype occurred a few times. The DNA for the CDR3 is TGTGCCAGTGGTTACAGGGAGGGCACTGGAAACACCATATATTTT. Protein product: CASGYREGTGNTIYF. The V and J genes are TRBV6-5 and TRBJ1-3; perhaps TRBD1 as D (6 bases). The CDR3 spans 15 residues. Germline CDR1 is MNHEY and CDR2 is SVGAGI. The ends were cut back, 9 bases at V and 2 bases at J, with 17 bases in the middle.

This clonotype was counted between two and nine times. This chain links TRBV27 with TRBJ1-5; the match to TRBD1 covers 9 bases. CDR3 length: 14 amino acids. The germline V gene has CDR1 MNHEY and CDR2 SMNVEV (reference sequence). The V segment lost 5 bases and the J segment 5 bases; nucleotides outside the gene matches: 4. CDR3 nucleotide sequence: TGTGCCAGCAGTCGGACAGGGGAGTATCAGCCCCAGCATTTT. Its protein is CASSRTGEYQPQHF.

The rearrangement joins TRBV27 to TRBJ1-6; 10 nucleotides align to TRBD1. The germline CDR1 and CDR2 sequences are MNHEY and SMNVEV (reference sequence). The CDR3 length is 15 residues. Germline trimming cut 6 bases from V and 10 bases from J; bases unmatched to any gene: 9. The CDR3 nucleotides read TGTGCCAGCAGCTTGGACAGGGGGAGTGGATCACCCCTCCACTTT. As protein: CASSLDRGSGSPLHF.

The V and J genes are TRBV13 and TRBJ2-7; 12 nucleotides line up with TRBD2. From germline, CDR1 is PRHDT and CDR2 FYEKMQ (reference sequence). With V trimmed by 5 bases and J by 2 bases, 13 bases remained unmatched. The CDR3 totals 18 residues. Here the CDR3 DNA reads TGTGCCAGCAGCATCTCCCGAACTAGCGGGGGGCCTCCCTACGAGCAGTACTTC. This sequence encodes CASSISRTSGGPPYEQYF.

This clonotype showed up just a few times. The V call is TRBV18, the J call TRBJ2-7; 8 bases align to TRBD2. V was clipped by 2 bases and J by 6 bases; unmatched bases: 12. The CDR3 runs to 16 residues. CDR1 KGHSH and CDR2 LQKENI come from the germline V gene. Here the CDR3 reads CASSPSHAGGAAEQYF. For the CDR3, the DNA is TGTGCCAGCTCACCATCTCATGCGGGAGGTGCCGCCGAGCAGTACTTC. The full variable domain, its missing parts supplied by reference TRBV18 and TRBJ2-7, is NAGVMQNPRHLVRRRGQEARLRCSPMKGHSHVYWYRQLPEEGLKFMVYLQKENIIDESGMPKERFSAEFPKEGPSILRIQQVVRGDSAAYFCASSPSHAGGAAEQYFGPGTRLTVT.

The genes are TRBV19 and TRBJ2-3, with 12 bases fitting TRBD2. The CDR3 is made up of 18 amino acids. V trimming: 5 bases; J trimming: 5 bases; junction bases outside the gene matches: 14. Germline V gene lookup returns CDR1 LNHDA and CDR2 SQIVND (reference sequence). The CDR3 nucleotides read TGTGCCAGTAGTCTTCGGGCGACTAGCGGGAGTGTTAGAGATACGCAGTATTTT. It translates to CASSLRATSGSVRDTQYF.

This clonotype has only a few counts. In DNA, the CDR3 is TGTGCCAGCAGCTTAGGGGTCATGAACACTGAAGCTTTCTTT. Amino acid sequence: CASSLGVMNTEAFF. This chain uses TRBV7-9 with TRBJ1-1; no definite D call. V dropped 1 base and J dropped 0 bases, with 6 bases sitting between them. CDR1 and CDR2 (germline): SEHNR, FQNEAQ (reference sequence). The CDR3 runs 14 residues. The full variable domain, its missing parts supplied by reference TRBV7-9 and TRBJ1-1, is DTGVSQNPRHKITKRGQNVTFRCDPISEHNRLYWYRQTLGQGPEFLTYFQNEAQLEKSRLLSDRFSAERPKGSFSTLEIQRTEQGDSAMYLCASSLGVMNTEAFFGQGTRLTVV.

This chain connects TRBV12-3 or TRBV12-4 to TRBJ1-5; D perhaps matches TRBD1 (5 bases). The CDR3 is made up of 14 amino acids. The V gene lost 6 bases and the J gene lost 5 bases, with 14 bases spanning the gap. The CDR3, as DNA: TGTGCCAGCAGCGGGACTGCTGGCGATCAGCCCCAGCATTTT. It codes for CASSGTAGDQPQHF.

In this sample, this clonotype turned up many times. The CDR3 nucleotides read TGCTCGACAGAAACGCCCGGAGAGACCCAGTACTTC. It codes for CSTETPGETQYF. The gene calls are TRBV29-1 and TRBJ2-5; a possible D gene is TRBD1 (5 bases). The CDR3 covers 12 residues. Looked up from germline, CDR1 is SQVTM and CDR2 is ANQGSEA.

This sequence joins TRBV7-2 and TRBJ1-4; the D gene is possibly TRBD1 (5 bases). CDR1 and CDR2 (germline): SGHTA, FQGNSA. Trimming shortened V by 0 bases and J by 4 bases, and 15 bases separated the two germline ends. The CDR3 loop spans 17 amino acids. The DNA of the CDR3 is TGTGCCAGCAGCTTAGCGGTGGGGGGAAACCTTAATGAAAAACTGTTTTTT. It specifies CASSLAVGGNLNEKLFF.

The chain carries TRBV7-8 and TRBJ1-2, with D tentatively TRBD1 (5 bases). This CDR3 spans 19 amino acids. Germline CDR1 reads SGHVS; CDR2 reads FQNEAQ. The V end was cut by 5 bases, the J end by 5 bases, with 30 bases between. The CDR3 loop is CASSRYTMGVRDYPYGYTF. The CDR3 DNA reads as TGTGCCAGCAGCCGATACACTATGGGGGTTAGGGACTATCCGTATGGCTACACCTTC.

This clonotype was observed a few times. The genes are TRBV6-5 and TRBJ1-2; D perhaps matches TRBD1 (5 bases). CDR1 and CDR2 (germline): MNHEY, SVGAGI. The CDR3 runs 11 residues. V gave up 10 bases and J gave up 12 bases, with 18 bases separating them. Written as DNA, the CDR3 is TGTGCCACCAGGGCCGATCGGAGGGACACCTTC. The encoded protein is CATRADRRDTF.